This T cell receptor (beta chain) came from a study of T cell responses to AZD1222 COVID-19 vaccine. Study results and limitations: Compared with day 0, the breadth and depth of the Spike-specific TCR repertoire rose significantly after two doses of AZD1222. Per reports, nearly half of all spike-specific TCRs target regions that are unmutated in variants.

Worth noting for this clone: As yet, its antigen is unknown.

The CDR3 sequence is 13 residues long. The germline CDR1 and CDR2 sequences are SGHTA and FQGTGA. V was trimmed by 1 base and J by 6 bases, leaving 6 bases between them. Sequenced by immunoSEQ multiplex PCR; TCRdb stores in-frame clones only, minus some. The sample yields under 170,000 clones, 92% seen once. This chain links TRBV7-3 with TRBJ2-2; D ambiguous. The receptor comes from an adult who received the AZD1222 COVID-19 vaccine. Sequenced here: peripheral blood, sampled 28 days after the second AZD1222 dose. The CDR3 is CASSLRRPGELFF. The CDR3 DNA reads TGTGCCAGCAGCTTAAGGCGACCCGGGGAGCTGTTTTTT.